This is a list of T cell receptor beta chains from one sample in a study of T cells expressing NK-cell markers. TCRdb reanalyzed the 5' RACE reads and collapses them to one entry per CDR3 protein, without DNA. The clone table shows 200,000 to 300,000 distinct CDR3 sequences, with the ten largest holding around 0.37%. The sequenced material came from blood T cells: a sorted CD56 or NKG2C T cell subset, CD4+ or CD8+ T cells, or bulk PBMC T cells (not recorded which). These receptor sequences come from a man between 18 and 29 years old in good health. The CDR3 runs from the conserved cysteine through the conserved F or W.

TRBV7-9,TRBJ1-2,CASSLPTGTDLYGYTF
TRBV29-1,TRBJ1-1,CSVVTGSEAFF
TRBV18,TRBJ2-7,CASNGEGSAYEQYF
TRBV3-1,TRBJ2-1,CASSQDVRYSSYNEQFF
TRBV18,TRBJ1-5,CASSPGGTGHQPQHF
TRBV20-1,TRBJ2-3,CSADLPAKDTQYF
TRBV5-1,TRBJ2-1,CASSFERQGNNEQFF
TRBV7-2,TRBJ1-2,CASRPTGVNYGYTF
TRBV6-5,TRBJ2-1,CASSYSGAAPSSYNEQFF
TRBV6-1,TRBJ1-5,CASSEWGLNRNQPQHF
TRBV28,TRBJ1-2,CAGAGLKDGYTF
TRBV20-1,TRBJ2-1,CSARPDGGAGAQFF
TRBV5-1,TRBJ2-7,CASKPSGGARDEQYF
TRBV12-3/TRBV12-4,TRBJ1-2,CAMGSNYGYTF
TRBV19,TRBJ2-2,CASSIEPPTLGGELFF
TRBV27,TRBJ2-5,CASSSPGTLQETQYF
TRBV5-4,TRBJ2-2,CASSSDRGRTGELFF
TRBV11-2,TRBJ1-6,CASSSYRGTLHF